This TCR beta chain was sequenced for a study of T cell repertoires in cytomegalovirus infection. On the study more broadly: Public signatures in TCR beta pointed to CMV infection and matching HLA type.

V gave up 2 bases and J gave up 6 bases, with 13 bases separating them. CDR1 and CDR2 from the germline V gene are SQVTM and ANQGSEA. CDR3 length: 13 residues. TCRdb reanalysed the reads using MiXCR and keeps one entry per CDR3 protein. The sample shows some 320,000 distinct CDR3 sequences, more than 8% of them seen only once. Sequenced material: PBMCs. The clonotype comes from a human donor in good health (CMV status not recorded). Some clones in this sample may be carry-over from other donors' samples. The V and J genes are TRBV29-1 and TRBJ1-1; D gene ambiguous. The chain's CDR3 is CSVETGSVAEAFF. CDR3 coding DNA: TGCAGCGTTGAAACTGGTTCGGTGGCTGAAGCTTTCTTT. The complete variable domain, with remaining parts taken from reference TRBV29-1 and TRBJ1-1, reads SAVISQKPSRDICQRGTSLTIQCQVDSQVTMMFWYRQQPGQSLTLIATANQGSEATYESGFVIDKFPISRPNLTFSTLTVSNMSPEDSSIYLCSVETGSVAEAFFGQGTRLTVV.